These 8 T cell receptor beta chains were sequenced from one sample in a study of stem cell transplantation in POMP-related autoinflammatory disease. Produced via immunoSEQ multiplex PCR; TCRdb's table is partial and in-frame only. The data hold over 30,000 clones, with 88% observed a single time. This material consisted of CD4+ T cells from PBMCs, taken before stem cell transplantation. These receptors originate from a human donor with POMP-related autoinflammation and immune dysregulation (PRAID).

This clone is a singleton in its sample. The chain recombines TRBV18 with TRBJ1-4; D perhaps matches TRBD1 (6 bases). The germline gives CDR1 KGHSH, CDR2 LQKENI. This CDR3 region has 15 residues. V was shortened by 1 base and J by 2 bases, with 8 bases between the two germline ends. The DNA for the CDR3 is TGTGCCAGCTCACCACAACAGGGCACTAATGAAAAACTGTTTTTT. This codes for CASSPQQGTNEKLFF.

The V call is TRBV11-2, the J call TRBJ2-1; 7 nucleotides align to TRBD2. The CDR3 spans 15 residues. In germline, CDR1 is SGHAT, CDR2 FQNNGV. V lost 1 base and J lost 4; bases outside the gene matches: 4. The CDR3 nucleotides are TGTGCCAGCAGCTTAGGTCTAGCGGTGTACAATGAGCAGTTCTTC. Amino acids: CASSLGLAVYNEQFF.

The chain links TRBV7-8 to TRBJ2-3; TRBD2 agrees at 8 bases. The length of the CDR3 is 15 residues. Germline V CDR1 and CDR2: SGHVS, FQNEAQ. V was pared by 3 bases and J by 4 bases, with 6 bases of the junction left unmatched. The chain's CDR3 is CASSLSGSFSDTQYF. DNA of the CDR3: TGTGCCAGCAGCTTGAGCGGGAGTTTCTCAGATACGCAGTATTTT.

V is TRBV6-1 and J is TRBJ1-1; possible D gene TRBD1, 5 bases. The CDR3 length is 13 residues. Trimming took 3 bases from V and 7 from J, leaving 12 bases between them. Per the germline V gene, CDR1 is MNHNS and CDR2 is SASEGT. Here the CDR3 reads CASSESGTGEAFF. The CDR3 DNA reads as TGTGCCAGCAGTGAGTCGGGAACAGGTGAAGCTTTCTTT.

The chain joins TRBV7-9 to TRBJ2-2; D is uncertain. The germline CDR1 and CDR2 sequences are SEHNR and FQNEAQ (reference sequence). The CDR3 is 13 amino acids. Trimming took 5 bases from V and 1 from J, leaving 5 bases between them. The CDR3 here is CASSPKNTGELFF. The CDR3 DNA reads as TGTGCCAGCAGCCCCAAGAACACCGGGGAGCTGTTTTTT. The full variable domain, in which reference TRBV7-9 and TRBJ2-2 provide the parts outside the CDR3, is DTGVSQNPRHKITKRGQNVTFRCDPISEHNRLYWYRQTLGQGPEFLTYFQNEAQLEKSRLLSDRFSAERPKGSFSTLEIQRTEQGDSAMYLCASSPKNTGELFFGEGSRLTVL.

V usage is TRBV5-1 and J usage is TRBJ2-1; D could derive from TRBD1 or TRBD2 (6 bases each). In germline, CDR1 is SGHRS, CDR2 YFSETQ. The CDR3 consists of 15 residues. The V and J ends lost 0 bases and 4 bases respectively, with 11 bases between them. The CDR3 DNA reads as TGCGCCAGCAGCTTGGCGGGGGCCGGGTACAATGAGCAGTTCTTC. Translated, it gives CASSLAGAGYNEQFF.

The chain joins TRBV4-2 to TRBJ2-2, with D possibly being TRBD1 (5 bases). The CDR3 runs to 15 residues. The V gene's germline CDR1 is LGHNA and CDR2 YNFKEQ. Between the trimmed V and J ends, which lost 7 bases and 7 bases, there was a span of 19 bases. This CDR3 is CASNPRGFRNGELFF. The DNA of the CDR3 is TGTGCCAGCAACCCAAGGGGTTTTCGGAACGGGGAGCTGTTTTTT.

The V gene is TRBV4-1, the J gene TRBJ1-4; D gene unclear. The V and J ends lost 4 bases and 8 bases respectively, with 11 bases between them. This CDR3 contains 13 residues. Germline values: CDR1 MGHRA, CDR2 YSYEKL. The CDR3 protein is CASSPGPWEKLFF. The CDR3 DNA sequence: TGCGCCAGCAGCCCCGGACCCTGGGAAAAACTGTTTTTT.